The 18 T cell receptor beta chains below all came from one sample that was sequenced in a study of monozygotic twins with cystic fibrosis. Data came from immunoSEQ multiplex PCR; TCRdb stores just in-frame clones and leaves some out. The sample lists roughly 11,000 clones, almost 85% occurring once. The sample consisted of blood. Source of these receptors: a young man with cystic fibrosis.

This rearrangement joins TRBV28 to TRBJ1-2; TRBD1 matches at 8 bases. CDR3 length: 14 amino acids. CDR1 MDHEN and CDR2 SYDVKM come from the germline V gene. Trimming cost V 4 bases and J 8 bases; bases outside gene matches: 9. Here the CDR3 reads CASSSLDRVEGYTF. In nucleotides, the CDR3 is TGTGCCAGCAGTTCCTTGGACAGGGTAGAGGGCTACACCTTC.

The V gene is TRBV19, the J gene TRBJ1-1; D is undetermined. The CDR3 runs to 13 residues. With 3 bases removed from V and 1 base from J, the gap between germline ends came to 6 bases. Per the germline V gene, CDR1 is LNHDA and CDR2 is SQIVND (reference sequence). The CDR3 is CASSISGNTEAFF. CDR3 sequence (DNA): TGTGCCAGTAGTATTAGTGGGAACACTGAAGCTTTCTTT.

The rearrangement uses TRBV7-2 and TRBJ2-1; 7 bases are shared with TRBD2. Germline CDR1 SGHTA, CDR2 FQGNSA. This CDR3 has 18 residues. With 1 base clipped from V and 0 bases from J, the junction kept 9 bases outside the gene matches. CDR3 bases: TGTGCCAGCAGCTTAGGGGGAGGTGGCGGGAGCTCCTACAATGAGCAGTTCTTC. It yields the protein CASSLGGGGGSSYNEQFF.

The gene calls are TRBV19 and TRBJ2-7; D not resolved. The CDR3 has 15 amino acids. Trimming took 3 bases from V and 8 from J, leaving 20 bases between them. CDR1 LNHDA and CDR2 SQIVND come from the germline V gene (reference sequence). The DNA for the CDR3 is TGTGCCAGTAGTATTGCGGCCTCCCAGCTGGTACAGCAGTACTTC. It encodes CASSIAASQLVQQYF.

This chain joins TRBV5-1 and TRBJ2-2; 8 bases match TRBD1. In germline, CDR1 is SGHRS, CDR2 YFSETQ. The CDR3 extends over 12 amino acids. Trimming removed 9 bases from V and 3 bases from J; junction bases left unmatched: 1. The CDR3 DNA follows: TGCGCCACACAGGGGGACACCGGGGAGCTGTTTTTT. This gives the protein CATQGDTGELFF.

V and J are TRBV18 and TRBJ2-1; 12 bases align to TRBD2. The CDR3 contains 18 residues. Per germline, CDR1 KGHSH and CDR2 LQKENI. V trimming: 4 bases; J trimming: 9 bases; junction bases outside the gene matches: 16. CDR3 coding DNA: TGTGCCAGCTCACTGGAACTAGCGGGGGGAATAAGATCTCCTGAGCAGTTCTTC. Translated, it gives CASSLELAGGIRSPEQFF.

The chain employs TRBV7-2 and TRBJ2-7; D might be TRBD1 (5 bases). V lost 1 base and J 1 base, leaving 8 bases between the germline ends. The germline V gene has CDR1 SGHTA and CDR2 FQGNSA. This CDR3 contains 14 residues. CDR3 amino acids: CASSLERTSYEQYF. CDR3 nucleotides: TGTGCCAGCAGCTTAGAGAGGACATCCTACGAGCAGTACTTC.

This chain links TRBV6-1 with TRBJ2-3; 11 nucleotides line up with TRBD2. Germline V gene lookup returns CDR1 MNHNS and CDR2 SASEGT. V dropped 4 bases and J dropped 0; count of bases not matched to a gene: 3. The CDR3 runs 16 residues. CDR3 nucleotide sequence: TGTGCCAGCAGTGTGGGACTAGCGGTTAGCACAGATACGCAGTATTTT. This translates into CASSVGLAVSTDTQYF.

The J gene is TRBJ2-5, the V gene TRBV2; 8 bases align to TRBD1. The V segment lost 3 bases and the J segment 11 bases; nucleotides outside the gene matches: 14. The CDR3 runs to 15 residues. Germline V gene data show CDR1 as SNHLY and CDR2 as FYNNEI. The CDR3 nucleotides are TGTGCCAGCAGTGACACCCCCTGGACAGGGAGTGAGCAGTACTTC. Its protein product is CASSDTPWTGSEQYF.

V and J are TRBV28 and TRBJ1-6; no clear D gene. CDR1 MDHEN and CDR2 SYDVKM come from the germline V gene. This CDR3 comprises 15 residues. Deletions cut 3 bases from V and 8 bases from J, with 14 bases between. CDR3 in DNA: TGTGCCAGCAGTTTTTTCTTGGCTCGGGATTCACCCCTCCACTTT. Its translation: CASSFFLARDSPLHF.

The genes are TRBV9 and TRBJ1-2; D is unresolved. This CDR3 spans 13 amino acids. CDR1 and CDR2 from the germline V gene are SGDLS and YYNGEE. Trimming cost V 4 bases and J 4 bases, with 11 bases left between them. The CDR3 nucleotides are TGTGCCAGCAGCACCCAGGCCGGCTATGGCTACACCTTC. Translated, it gives CASSTQAGYGYTF.

The V gene is TRBV9, the J gene TRBJ2-3; 10 nucleotides line up with TRBD1. The V gene's germline CDR1 is SGDLS and CDR2 YYNGEE. The CDR3 is 16 residues long. Germline trimming cut 3 bases from V and 4 bases from J; bases unmatched to any gene: 8. This chain's CDR3 is CASSATEGQGPDTQYF. CDR3 bases: TGTGCCAGCAGCGCCACCGAGGGACAGGGGCCAGATACGCAGTATTTT.

This rearrangement joins TRBV18 to TRBJ1-1; D is possibly TRBD1 (6 bases). The V end was cut by 2 bases, the J end by 1 base, with 11 bases between. CDR1 and CDR2 from the germline V gene are KGHSH and LQKENI. The CDR3 runs 15 residues. CDR3 DNA: TGTGCCAGCTCACCATACGGACAGCCGAACACTGAAGCTTTCTTT. It is translated as CASSPYGQPNTEAFF.

In this sample, this clone turned up once. This rearrangement joins TRBV5-4 to TRBJ2-3; 8 bases fit TRBD2. With 5 bases clipped from V and 2 bases from J, the junction kept 7 bases outside the gene matches. Germline CDR1 reads SGHNT; CDR2 reads YYREEE (reference sequence). This CDR3 comprises 15 residues. The CDR3 DNA follows: TGTGCCAGCAGTGGGGGCGGGGGGAACACAGATACGCAGTATTTT. It translates to CASSGGGGNTDTQYF.

The J gene is TRBJ2-5, the V gene TRBV6-5; TRBD2 aligns across 8 bases. CDR3 size: 15 residues. CDR1 is MNHEY and CDR2 is SVGAGI in the germline V gene. The V gene end was trimmed by 3 bases and the J gene end by 5 bases; junction bases not matched to a gene: 8. The CDR3 sequence is CASSYKPGGRETQYF. The CDR3 DNA follows: TGTGCCAGCAGTTATAAACCGGGAGGGCGGGAGACCCAGTACTTC.

The chain uses TRBV19 and TRBJ1-5; possible D gene TRBD1, 5 bases. The V gene's germline CDR1 is LNHDA and CDR2 SQIVND (reference sequence). This CDR3 is built from 15 residues. V was clipped by 7 bases and J by 1 base, with 14 bases between them. CDR3 amino acids: CASKRDAGSNQPQHF. CDR3 sequence (DNA): TGTGCCAGTAAAAGGGACGCGGGGAGCAATCAGCCCCAGCATTTT.

Sample share makes this clone medium-sized. The rearrangement uses TRBV12-5 and TRBJ2-7; 8 bases map to TRBD1. The V and J ends lost 2 bases and 2 bases, in that order; junction bases with no gene match: 2. Germline values: CDR1 LGHNT, CDR2 FRNRAP. The CDR3 runs to 14 residues. Here the CDR3 reads CASGLTDRAYEQYF. The DNA of the CDR3 is TGTGCTAGTGGTTTGACGGACAGGGCCTACGAGCAGTACTTC.

The chain recombines TRBV6-4 with TRBJ2-2; D is perhaps TRBD1 (6 bases). Germline lookup yields CDR1 MRHNA and CDR2 SNTAGT. Trimming stripped 4 bases from V and 2 bases from J, with 8 bases between. CDR3 length: 14 residues. CDR3: CASSVDRNTGELFF. The CDR3, as DNA: TGTGCCAGCAGTGTGGACAGAAACACCGGGGAGCTGTTTTTT.